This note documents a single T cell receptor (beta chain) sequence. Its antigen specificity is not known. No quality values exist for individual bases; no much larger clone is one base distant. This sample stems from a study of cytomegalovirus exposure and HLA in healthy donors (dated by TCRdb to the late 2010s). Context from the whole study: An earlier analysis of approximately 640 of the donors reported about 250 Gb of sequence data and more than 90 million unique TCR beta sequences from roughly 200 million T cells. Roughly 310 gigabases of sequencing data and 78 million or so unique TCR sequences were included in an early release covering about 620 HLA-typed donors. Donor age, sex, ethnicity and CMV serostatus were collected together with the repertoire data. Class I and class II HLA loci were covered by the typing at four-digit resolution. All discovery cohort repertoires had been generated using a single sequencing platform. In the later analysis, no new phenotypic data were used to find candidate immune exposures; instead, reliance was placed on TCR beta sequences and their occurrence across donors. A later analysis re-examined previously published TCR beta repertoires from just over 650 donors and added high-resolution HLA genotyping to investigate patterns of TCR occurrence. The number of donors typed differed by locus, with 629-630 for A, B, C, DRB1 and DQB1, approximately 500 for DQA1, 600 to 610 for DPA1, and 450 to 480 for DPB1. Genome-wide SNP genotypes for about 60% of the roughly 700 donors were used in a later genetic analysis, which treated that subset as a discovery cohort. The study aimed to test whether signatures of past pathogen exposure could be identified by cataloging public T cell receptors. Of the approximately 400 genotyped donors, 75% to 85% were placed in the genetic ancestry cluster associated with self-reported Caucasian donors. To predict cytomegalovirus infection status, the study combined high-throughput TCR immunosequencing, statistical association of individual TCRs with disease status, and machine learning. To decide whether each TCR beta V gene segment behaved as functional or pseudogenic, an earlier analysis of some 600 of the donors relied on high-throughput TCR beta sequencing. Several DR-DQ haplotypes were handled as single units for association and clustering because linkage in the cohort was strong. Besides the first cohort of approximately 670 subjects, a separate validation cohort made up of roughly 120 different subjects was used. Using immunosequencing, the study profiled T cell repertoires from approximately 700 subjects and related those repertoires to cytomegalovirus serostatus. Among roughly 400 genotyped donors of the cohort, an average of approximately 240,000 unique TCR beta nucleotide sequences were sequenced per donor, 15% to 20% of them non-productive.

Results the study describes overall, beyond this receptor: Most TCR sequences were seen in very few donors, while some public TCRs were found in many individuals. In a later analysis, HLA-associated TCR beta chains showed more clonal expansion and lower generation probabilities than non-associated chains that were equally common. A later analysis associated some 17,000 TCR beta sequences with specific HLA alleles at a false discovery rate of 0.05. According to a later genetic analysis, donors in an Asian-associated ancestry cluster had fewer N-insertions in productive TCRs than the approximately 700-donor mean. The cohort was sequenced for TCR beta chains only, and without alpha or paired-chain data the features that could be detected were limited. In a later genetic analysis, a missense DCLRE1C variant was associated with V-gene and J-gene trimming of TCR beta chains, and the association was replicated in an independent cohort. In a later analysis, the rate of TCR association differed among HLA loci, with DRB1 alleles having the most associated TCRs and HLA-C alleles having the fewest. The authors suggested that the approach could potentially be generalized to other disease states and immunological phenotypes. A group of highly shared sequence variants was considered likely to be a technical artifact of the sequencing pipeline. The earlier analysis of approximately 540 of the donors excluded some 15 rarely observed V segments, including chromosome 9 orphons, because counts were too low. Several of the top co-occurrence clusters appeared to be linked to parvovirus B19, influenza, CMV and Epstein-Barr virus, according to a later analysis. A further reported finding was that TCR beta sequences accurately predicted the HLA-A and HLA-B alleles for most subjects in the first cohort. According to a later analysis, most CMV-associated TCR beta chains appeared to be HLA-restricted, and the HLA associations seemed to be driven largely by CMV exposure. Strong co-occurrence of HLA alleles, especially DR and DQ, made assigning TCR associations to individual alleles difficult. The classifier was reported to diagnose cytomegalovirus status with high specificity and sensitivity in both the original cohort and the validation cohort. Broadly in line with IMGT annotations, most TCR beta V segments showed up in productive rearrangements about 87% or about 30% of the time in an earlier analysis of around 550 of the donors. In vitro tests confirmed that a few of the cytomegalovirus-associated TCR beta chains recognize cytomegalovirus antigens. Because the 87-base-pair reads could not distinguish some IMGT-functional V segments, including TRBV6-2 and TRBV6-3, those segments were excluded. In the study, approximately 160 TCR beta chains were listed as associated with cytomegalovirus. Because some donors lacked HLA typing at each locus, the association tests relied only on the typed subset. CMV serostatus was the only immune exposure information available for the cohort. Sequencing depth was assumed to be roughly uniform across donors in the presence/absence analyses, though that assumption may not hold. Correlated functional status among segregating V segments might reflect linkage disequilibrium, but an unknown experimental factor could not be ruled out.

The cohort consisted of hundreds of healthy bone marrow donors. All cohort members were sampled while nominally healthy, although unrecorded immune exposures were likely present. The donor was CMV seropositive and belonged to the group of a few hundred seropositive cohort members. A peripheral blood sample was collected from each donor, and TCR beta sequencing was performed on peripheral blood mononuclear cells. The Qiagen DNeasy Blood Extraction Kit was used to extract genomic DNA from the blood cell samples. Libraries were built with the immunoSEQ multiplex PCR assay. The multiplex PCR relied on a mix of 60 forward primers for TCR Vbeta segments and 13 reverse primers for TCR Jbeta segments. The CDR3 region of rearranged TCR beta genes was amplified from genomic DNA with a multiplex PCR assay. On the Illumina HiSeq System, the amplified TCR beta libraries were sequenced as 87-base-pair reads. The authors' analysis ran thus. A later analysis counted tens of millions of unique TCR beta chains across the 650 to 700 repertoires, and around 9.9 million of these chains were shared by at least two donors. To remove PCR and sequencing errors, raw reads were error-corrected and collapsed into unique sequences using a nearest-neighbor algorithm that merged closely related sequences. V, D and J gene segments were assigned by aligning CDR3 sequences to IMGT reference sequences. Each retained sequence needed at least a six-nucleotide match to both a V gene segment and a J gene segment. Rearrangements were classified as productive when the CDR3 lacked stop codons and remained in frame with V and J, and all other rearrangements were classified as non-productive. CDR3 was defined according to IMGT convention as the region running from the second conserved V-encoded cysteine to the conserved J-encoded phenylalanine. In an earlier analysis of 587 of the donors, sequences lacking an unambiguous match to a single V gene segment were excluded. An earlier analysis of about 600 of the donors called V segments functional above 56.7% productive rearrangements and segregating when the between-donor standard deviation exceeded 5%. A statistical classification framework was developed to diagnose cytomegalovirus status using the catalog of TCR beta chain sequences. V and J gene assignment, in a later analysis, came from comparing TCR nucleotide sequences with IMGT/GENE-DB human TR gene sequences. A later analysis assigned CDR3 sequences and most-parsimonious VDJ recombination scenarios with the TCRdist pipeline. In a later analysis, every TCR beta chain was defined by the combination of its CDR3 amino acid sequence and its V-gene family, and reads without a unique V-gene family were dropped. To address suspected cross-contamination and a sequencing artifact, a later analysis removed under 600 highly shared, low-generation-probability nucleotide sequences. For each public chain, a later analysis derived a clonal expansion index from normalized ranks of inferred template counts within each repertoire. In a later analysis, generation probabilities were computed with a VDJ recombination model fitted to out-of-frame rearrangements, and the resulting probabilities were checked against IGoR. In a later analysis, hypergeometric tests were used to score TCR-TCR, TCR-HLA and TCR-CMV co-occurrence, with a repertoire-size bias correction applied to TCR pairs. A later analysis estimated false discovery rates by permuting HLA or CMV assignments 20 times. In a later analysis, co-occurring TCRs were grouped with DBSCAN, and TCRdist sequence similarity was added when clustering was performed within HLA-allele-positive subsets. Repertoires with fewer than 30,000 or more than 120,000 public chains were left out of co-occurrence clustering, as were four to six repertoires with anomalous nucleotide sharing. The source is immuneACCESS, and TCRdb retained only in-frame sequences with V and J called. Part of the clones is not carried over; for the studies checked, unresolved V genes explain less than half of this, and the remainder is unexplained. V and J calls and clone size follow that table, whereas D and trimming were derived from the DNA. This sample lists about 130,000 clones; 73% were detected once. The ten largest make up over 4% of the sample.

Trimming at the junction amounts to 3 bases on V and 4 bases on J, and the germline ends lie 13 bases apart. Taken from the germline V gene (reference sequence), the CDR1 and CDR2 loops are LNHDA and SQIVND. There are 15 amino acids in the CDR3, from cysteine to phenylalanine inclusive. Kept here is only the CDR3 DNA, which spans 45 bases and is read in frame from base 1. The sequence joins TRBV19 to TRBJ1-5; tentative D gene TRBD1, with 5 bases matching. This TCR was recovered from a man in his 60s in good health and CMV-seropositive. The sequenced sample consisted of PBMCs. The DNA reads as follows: TGTGCCAGTAGTATTTACGAGACAGTTAATCAGCCCCAGCATTTT. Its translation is CASSIYETVNQPQHF.